Below, 8 T cell receptor beta chains from the same sample are listed, as sequenced in a study of blood T cell repertoires in COVID-19. Libraries were prepared by immunoSEQ multiplex PCR; TCRdb keeps only in-frame clonotypes and omits some of them. The sample shows 50,000 or so clones, over 90% of them seen only once. Sequenced: peripheral blood. The receptors originated from a woman over 75 with acute or convalescent COVID-19.

The J gene is TRBJ2-1, the V gene TRBV11-3; 8 nucleotides line up with TRBD1. The CDR3 covers 15 residues. V lost 5 bases to trimming and J lost 4 bases; unmatched junction nucleotides: 7. The germline gives CDR1 SGHNT, CDR2 YENEEA. The CDR3 nucleotides read TGTGCCAGCAGCACCCGGGACAGGATTTACAATGAGCAGTTCTTC. It is translated as CASSTRDRIYNEQFF.

The chain is built from TRBV3-1 (or the pseudogene TRBV3-2) and TRBJ1-2; D is possibly TRBD1 (5 bases). V lost 0 bases and J lost 0, with 11 bases in between. This CDR3 comprises 16 residues. Germline assignment: CDR1 LGHDT and CDR2 YNNKEL (reference sequence). CDR3: CASSQDGAPANYGYTF. CDR3 coding DNA: TGTGCCAGCAGCCAAGATGGGGCACCCGCTAACTATGGCTACACCTTC.

The V call is TRBV11-2, the J call TRBJ2-7; TRBD2 might be the D (5 bases). Trimming took off 5 bases at V and 3 bases at J, with 8 bases between the two ends. Germline loops: CDR1 SGHAT, CDR2 FQNNGV. This CDR3 is 12 amino acids long. The CDR3: CASSRTGYEQYF. DNA of the CDR3: TGTGCCAGCAGCCGGACTGGCTACGAGCAGTACTTC.

The chain couples TRBV7-9 to TRBJ1-1; 7 positions agree with TRBD1. J lost 1 base, V lost 4 bases, and 6 bases had no gene match. The germline V gene encodes CDR1 SEHNR and CDR2 FQNEAQ (reference sequence). The CDR3 spans 15 residues. The CDR3 region has the DNA TGTGCCAGCAGCTCCCACGGGACAGAGAACACTGAAGCTTTCTTT. It is translated as CASSSHGTENTEAFF.

V usage is TRBV5-4 and J usage is TRBJ2-2; D is unclear. The V end lost 2 bases, the J end lost 1 base, and 12 bases lay between the germline ends. The CDR3 spans 16 residues. CDR1 is SGHNT, CDR2 YYREEE, per germline (reference sequence). CDR3 sequence (DNA): TGTGCCAGCAGCTTTGGAGTCACACAGAACACCGGGGAGCTGTTTTTT. Its translation is CASSFGVTQNTGELFF.

The chain links TRBV19 to TRBJ2-2; TRBD1 aligns across 7 bases. Losses at the gene ends were 6 bases for V and 3 bases for J; bases not matched to a gene: 4. This CDR3 comprises 14 residues. Germline values: CDR1 LNHDA, CDR2 SQIVND (reference sequence). The CDR3 region has the DNA TGTGCCAGTAGGGGGACAGCCTACACCGGGGAGCTGTTTTTT. This translates into CASRGTAYTGELFF.

The chain combines TRBV6-5 with TRBJ1-2; no definite D call. V was pared by 6 bases and J by 2 bases, with 16 bases between. The germline CDR1 and CDR2 sequences are MNHEY and SVGAGI. CDR3 length: 15 residues. The CDR3 DNA reads TGTGCCAGCAGAGCAATCCCGCAAAACAACTATGGCTACACCTTC. As protein: CASRAIPQNNYGYTF.

This sequence joins TRBV7-9 and TRBJ2-3; 7 nucleotides align to TRBD1. V trimming: 5 bases; J trimming: 5 bases; junction bases outside the gene matches: 10. Germline CDR1 is SEHNR and CDR2 is FQNEAQ (reference sequence). The CDR3 runs to 15 residues. CDR3 amino acids: CASSLGQGVVDTQYF. The DNA of the CDR3 is TGTGCCAGCAGCCTGGGGCAGGGGGTGGTAGATACGCAGTATTTT.